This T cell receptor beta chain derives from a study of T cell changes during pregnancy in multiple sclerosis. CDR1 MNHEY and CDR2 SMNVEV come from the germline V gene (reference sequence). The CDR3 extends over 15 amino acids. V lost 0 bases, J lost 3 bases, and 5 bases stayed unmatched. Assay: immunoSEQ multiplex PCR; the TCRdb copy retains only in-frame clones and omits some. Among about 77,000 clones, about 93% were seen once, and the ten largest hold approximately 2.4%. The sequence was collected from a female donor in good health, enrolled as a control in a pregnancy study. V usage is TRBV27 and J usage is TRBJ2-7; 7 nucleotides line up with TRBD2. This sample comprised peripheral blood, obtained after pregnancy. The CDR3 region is CASSLSGGPLYEQYF. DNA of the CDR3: TGTGCCAGCAGTTTATCGGGAGGGCCTCTCTACGAGCAGTACTTC.